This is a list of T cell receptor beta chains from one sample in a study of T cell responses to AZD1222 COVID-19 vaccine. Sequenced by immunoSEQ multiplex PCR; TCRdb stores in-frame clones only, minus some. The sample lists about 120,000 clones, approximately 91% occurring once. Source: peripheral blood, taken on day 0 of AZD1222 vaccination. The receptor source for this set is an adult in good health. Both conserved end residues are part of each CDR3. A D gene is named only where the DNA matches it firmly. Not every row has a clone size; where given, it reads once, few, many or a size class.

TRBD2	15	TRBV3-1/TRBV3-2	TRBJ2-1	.	TGTGCCAGCAGCCGTAGCGGGAGGGCGATGAATGAGCAGTTCTTC	CASSRSGRAMNEQFF
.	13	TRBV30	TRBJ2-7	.	TGTGCCTGGACCCTCTTAGGGGGGGGTGAGCAGTACTTC	CAWTLLGGGEQYF
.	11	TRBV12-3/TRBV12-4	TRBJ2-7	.	TGTGCCAGCAGTTATCACGACGAGCAGTACTTC	CASSYHDEQYF
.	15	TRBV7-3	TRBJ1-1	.	TGTGCCAGCAGCCCGTACAGGGATCGGAACACTGAAGCTTTCTTT	CASSPYRDRNTEAFF
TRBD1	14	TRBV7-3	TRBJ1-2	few	TGTGCCAGCAGTCGTTCCAACACAGGGGATGGCTACACCTTC	CASSRSNTGDGYTF
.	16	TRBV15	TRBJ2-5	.	TGTGCCACCAGCAGAGGCCGTCGGGACTCACAGGAGACCCAGTACTTC	CATSRGRRDSQETQYF
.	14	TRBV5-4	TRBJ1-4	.	TGTGCCAGCAGCTTTGGGTCAGATAATGAAAAACTGTTTTTT	CASSFGSDNEKLFF
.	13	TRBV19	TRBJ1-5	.	TGTGCCAGTAGCTGGGATAGCAATCAGCCCCAGCATTTT	CASSWDSNQPQHF
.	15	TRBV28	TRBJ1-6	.	TGTGCCAGCAGTTTATCCGGGGGCGCAGGTTCACCCCTCCACTTT	CASSLSGGAGSPLHF
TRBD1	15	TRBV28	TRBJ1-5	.	TGTGCCAGCAGTTTCACAGGGGGGCCCAATCAGCCCCAGCATTTT	CASSFTGGPNQPQHF
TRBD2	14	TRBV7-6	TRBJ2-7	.	TGTGCCAGCAGCTTGTATGAAGCGGGGGGCGAGCAGTACTTC	CASSLYEAGGEQYF
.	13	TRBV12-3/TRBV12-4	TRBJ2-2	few	TGTGCCAGCCGTAAGGAAGGGGCCGGGGAGCTGTTTTTT	CASRKEGAGELFF
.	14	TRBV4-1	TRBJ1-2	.	TGCGCCAGCAGCCAAGAGGAGCTTAACTATGGCTACACCTTC	CASSQEELNYGYTF
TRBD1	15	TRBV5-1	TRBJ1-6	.	TGCGCCAGCCGGACAGGGAGCTCCTATAATTCACCCCTCCACTTT	CASRTGSSYNSPLHF
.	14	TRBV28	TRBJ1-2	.	TGTGCCAGCACCACGCGGGGGAGGTACTATGGCTACACCTTC	CASTTRGRYYGYTF
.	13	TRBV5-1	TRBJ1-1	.	TGCGCCAGCAGCTTGGTAGGCTCCCCTGAAGCTTTCTTT	CASSLVGSPEAFF
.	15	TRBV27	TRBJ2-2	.	TGTGCCAGCAGTCGTTCCGGGACCCACACCGGGGAGCTGTTTTTT	CASSRSGTHTGELFF
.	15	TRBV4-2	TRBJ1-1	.	TGTGCCAGCAGCCAAGTCCATAGGACGGTGACCGAAGCTTTCTTT	CASSQVHRTVTEAFF
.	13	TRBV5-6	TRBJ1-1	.	TGTGCCAGCAGCTTGGGGTCCGGTAAAAGAGCTTTCTTT	CASSLGSGKRAFF
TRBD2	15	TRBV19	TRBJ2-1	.	TGTGCCAGTAGTGCTAGCGGGGGCCTGTTCAATGAGCAGTTCTTC	CASSASGGLFNEQFF
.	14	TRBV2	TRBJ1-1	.	TGTGCCAGCAGTGACCGCCTCGGATTCACTGAAGCTTTCTTT	CASSDRLGFTEAFF
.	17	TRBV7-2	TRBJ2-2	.	TGTGCCAGCAGCTTAGAAGTAGCGGCCTCGAGGGCCGGGGAGCTGTTTTTT	CASSLEVAASRAGELFF
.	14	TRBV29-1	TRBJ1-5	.	TGCAGCGTTGGGGCAGGAGGGGTGGATCAGCCCCAGCATTTT	CSVGAGGVDQPQHF
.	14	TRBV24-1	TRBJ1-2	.	TGTGCCACCAGTGACCAGGGAAGGAACTATGGCTACACCTTC	CATSDQGRNYGYTF
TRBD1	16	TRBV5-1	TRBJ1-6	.	TGCGCCAGCAGCGTGACGGGACAGGTGGGGAATTCACCCCTCCACTTT	CASSVTGQVGNSPLHF
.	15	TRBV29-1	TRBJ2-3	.	TGCAGCGTTGGGGGGGGGACAGCTAGCACAGATACGCAGTATTTT	CSVGGGTASTDTQYF
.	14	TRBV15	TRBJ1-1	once	TGTGCCACCAGCAGAGGAGGGGTATGGACTGAAGCTTTCTTT	CATSRGGVWTEAFF
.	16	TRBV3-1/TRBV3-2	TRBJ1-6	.	TGTGCCAGCAGCCAAGATCGGGGAGTGCCCAATTCACCCCTCCACTTT	CASSQDRGVPNSPLHF
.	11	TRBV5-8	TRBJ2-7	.	TGTGCCAGCAGGGGCCGGGGCGAGCAGTACTTC	CASRGRGEQYF
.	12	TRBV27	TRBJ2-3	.	TGTGCCACCATGACTAGTCGCGATACGCAGTATTTT	CATMTSRDTQYF
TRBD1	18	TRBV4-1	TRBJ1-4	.	TGCGCCAGCAGCCAATTCCCGGGGGCGGGACAGGGGCGCGAAAAACTGTTTTTT	CASSQFPGAGQGREKLFF
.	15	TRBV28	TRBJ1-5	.	TGTGCCAGCAGTTTAGCTGGGGATACCAATCAGCCCCAGCATTTT	CASSLAGDTNQPQHF
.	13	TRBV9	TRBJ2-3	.	TGTGCCAGCAGCGCTGTGGGGACAGATACGCAGTATTTT	CASSAVGTDTQYF
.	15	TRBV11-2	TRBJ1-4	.	TGTGCCAGCAGCTTAGGTGGGGGAAGAAATGAAAAACTGTTTTTT	CASSLGGGRNEKLFF
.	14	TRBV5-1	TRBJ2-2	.	TGCGCCAGCAGCTTGGAATGGAACACCGGGGAGCTGTTTTTT	CASSLEWNTGELFF
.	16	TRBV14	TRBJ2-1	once	TGTGCCAGCAGCCAGGAGACTCCCAAAGGCTACAATGAGCAGTTCTTC	CASSQETPKGYNEQFF
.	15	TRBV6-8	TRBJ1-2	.	TGTGCCGGGTCGCGGGATCAGGGAGGTAACTATGGCTACACCTTC	CAGSRDQGGNYGYTF
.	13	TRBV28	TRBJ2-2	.	TGTGCCAGCACCCGCTCTGGGACAGGGGAGCTGTTTTTT	CASTRSGTGELFF
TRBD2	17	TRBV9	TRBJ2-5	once	TGTGCCAGCAGCCCTCGGGAGGTTAGCGGGCTCCAAGAGACCCAGTACTTC	CASSPREVSGLQETQYF
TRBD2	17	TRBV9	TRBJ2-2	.	TGTGCCAGCAGCGTAGACTTAACTAGCGGGAGAGCCGGGGAGCTGTTTTTT	CASSVDLTSGRAGELFF
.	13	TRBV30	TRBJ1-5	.	TGTGCCTGGAGTGTCCCCCCCAATCAGCCCCAGCATTTT	CAWSVPPNQPQHF
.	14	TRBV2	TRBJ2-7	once	TGTGCCAGCAGTGTGACCGCAGGGACCTACGAGCAGTACTTC	CASSVTAGTYEQYF
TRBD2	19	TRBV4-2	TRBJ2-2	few	TGTGCCAGCAGCCAAGATACGGAGGAACTAGCGGGAGACACCGGGGAGCTGTTTTTT	CASSQDTEELAGDTGELFF
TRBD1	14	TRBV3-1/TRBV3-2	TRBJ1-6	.	TGTGCCAGCAGCCCCCGGGACAGAAATTCACCCCTCCACTTT	CASSPRDRNSPLHF
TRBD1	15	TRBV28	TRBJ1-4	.	TGTGCCAGTCGGGACAGGGGGTCGAGGGCCCAAAAACTGTTTTTT	CASRDRGSRAQKLFF
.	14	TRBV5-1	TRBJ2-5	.	TGCGCCAGCAGCTTGGATCCAGGGATCGAGACCCAGTACTTC	CASSLDPGIETQYF
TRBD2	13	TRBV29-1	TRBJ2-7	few	TGCAGCGTTGTCGGGCTAGCGGGGGGAGAGCAGTACTTC	CSVVGLAGGEQYF
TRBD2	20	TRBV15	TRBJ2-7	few	TGTGCCACCAGCAGGGATCATCCGGGACTAGCGGGATTTTGGGCTAACGAGCAGTACTTC	CATSRDHPGLAGFWANEQYF
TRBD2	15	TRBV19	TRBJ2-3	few	TGTGCCAGTGGGGGTCTAGCGGGGTTCACAGATACGCAGTATTTT	CASGGLAGFTDTQYF
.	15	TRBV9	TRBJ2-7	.	TGTGCCAGCAGCGCCAACGGACATGTCCAGAGCGAGCAGTACTTC	CASSANGHVQSEQYF
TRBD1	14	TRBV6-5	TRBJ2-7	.	TGTGCCAGCGGGCTAGGACAGGGGGCATACGAGCAGTACTTC	CASGLGQGAYEQYF
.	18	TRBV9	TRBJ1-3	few	TGTGCCAGCAGCGTAGAACCCCCGGGAGGGGATCTAGGAAACACCATATATTTT	CASSVEPPGGDLGNTIYF
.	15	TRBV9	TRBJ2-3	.	TGTGCCAGCAGCGTAGAACTGGTCAGCACAGATACGCAGTATTTT	CASSVELVSTDTQYF
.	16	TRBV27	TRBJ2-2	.	TGTGCCAGCAGTCCCTGGACCGATCCGAACACCGGGGAGCTGTTTTTT	CASSPWTDPNTGELFF
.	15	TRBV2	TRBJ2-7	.	TGTGCCAGCAGTCCCAAGGGCGTGCCCCCCGGGGAGCAGTACTTC	CASSPKGVPPGEQYF
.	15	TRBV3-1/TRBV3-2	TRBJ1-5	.	TGTGCCAGCAGCCACAGGGGAGCGGGCAATCAGCCCCAGCATTTT	CASSHRGAGNQPQHF
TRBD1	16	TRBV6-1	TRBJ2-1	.	TGTGCCAGCAGTGGACAACCGGGACAGGGGGTACATGAGCAGTTCTTC	CASSGQPGQGVHEQFF